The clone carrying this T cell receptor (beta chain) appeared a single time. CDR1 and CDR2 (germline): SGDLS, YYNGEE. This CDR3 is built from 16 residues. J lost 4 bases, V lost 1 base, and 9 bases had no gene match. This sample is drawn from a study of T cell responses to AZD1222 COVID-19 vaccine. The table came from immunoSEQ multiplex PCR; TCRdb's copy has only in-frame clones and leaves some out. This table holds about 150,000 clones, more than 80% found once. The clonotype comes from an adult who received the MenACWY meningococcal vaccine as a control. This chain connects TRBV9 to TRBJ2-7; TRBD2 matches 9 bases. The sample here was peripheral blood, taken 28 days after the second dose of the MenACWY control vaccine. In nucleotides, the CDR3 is TGTGCCAGCAGCGTACAAGCGGGAGGCTCTTTTTACGAGCAGTACTTC. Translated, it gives CASSVQAGGSFYEQYF.